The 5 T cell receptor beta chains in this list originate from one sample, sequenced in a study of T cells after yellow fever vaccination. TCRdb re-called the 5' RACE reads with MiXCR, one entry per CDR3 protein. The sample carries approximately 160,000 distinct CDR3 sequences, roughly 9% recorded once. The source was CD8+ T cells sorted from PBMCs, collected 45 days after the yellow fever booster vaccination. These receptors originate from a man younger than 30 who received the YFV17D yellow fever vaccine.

The CDR3 nucleotides are TGTGCCAGCAGAAGTGGGACAGGCTATAGCAATCAGCCCCAGCATTTT. Protein sequence: CASRSGTGYSNQPQHF. The chain couples TRBV6-5 to TRBJ1-5; 8 bases are shared with TRBD1. This CDR3 comprises 16 residues. With 6 bases clipped from V and 0 bases from J, the junction kept 7 bases outside the gene matches. Germline V CDR1 and CDR2: MNHEY, SVGAGI.

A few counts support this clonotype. The CDR3 spells CASSQVGIAGAYTNEKLFF. The DNA of the CDR3 is TGTGCCAGCAGCCAAGTAGGAATCGCAGGGGCCTATACTAATGAAAAACTGTTTTTT. V is TRBV4-2 and J is TRBJ1-4; maybe TRBD1 (6 bases). CDR1 and CDR2 from the germline V gene are LGHNA and YNFKEQ. V dropped 1 base and J dropped 2 bases, with 20 bases sitting between them. This CDR3 has 19 amino acids.

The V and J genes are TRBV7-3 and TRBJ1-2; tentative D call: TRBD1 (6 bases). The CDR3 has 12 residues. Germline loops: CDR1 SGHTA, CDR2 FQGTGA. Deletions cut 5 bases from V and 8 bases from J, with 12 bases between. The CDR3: CASSAQGHGYTF. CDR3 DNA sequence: TGTGCCAGCAGCGCACAGGGCCACGGCTACACCTTC. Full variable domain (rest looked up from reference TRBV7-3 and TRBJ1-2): GAGVSQTPSNKVTEKGKYVELRCDPISGHTALYWYRQSLGQGPEFLIYFQGTGAADDSGLPNDRFFAVRPEGSVSTLKIQRTERGDSAVYLCASSAQGHGYTFGSGTRLTVV.

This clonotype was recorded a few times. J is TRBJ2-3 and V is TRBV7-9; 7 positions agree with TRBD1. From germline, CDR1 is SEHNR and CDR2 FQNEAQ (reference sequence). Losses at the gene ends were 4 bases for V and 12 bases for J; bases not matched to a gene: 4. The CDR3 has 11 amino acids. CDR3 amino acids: CASSWDRYQYF. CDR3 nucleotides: TGTGCCAGCAGCTGGGACAGATATCAGTATTTT.

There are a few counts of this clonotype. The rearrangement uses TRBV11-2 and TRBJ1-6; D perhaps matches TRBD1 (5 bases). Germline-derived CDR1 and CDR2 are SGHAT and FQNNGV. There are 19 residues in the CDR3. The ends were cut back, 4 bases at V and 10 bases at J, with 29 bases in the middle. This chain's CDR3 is CASSSVQSPQQGGGSPLHF. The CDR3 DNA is TGTGCCAGCAGCTCCGTACAGTCACCACAGCAGGGTGGAGGGTCACCCCTCCACTTT.